This TCR beta chain appears in the sequencing data of a study of OX40 agonist ivuxolimab in advanced cancers. A remark on this clone: The target antigen is unknown.

Study-level points and caveats: Expanded clones were, on average, more numerous among CD8+ T cells than CD4+.

Assay: immunoSEQ multiplex PCR; the TCRdb copy retains only in-frame clones and omits some. The sample contains some 76,000 clones, approximately 86% of which appear only once. The TCR was taken from an adult with an advanced solid tumor such as melanoma, head and neck, liver or kidney cancer. This specimen consisted of CD4+ or CD8+ T cells sorted from blood, obtained in a trial of the OX40 agonist ivuxolimab.

CDR3 nucleotides: TGTGCCAGCAGCCAAGAAGCCAGGGGCATTGACGAGCAGTACTTC. Amino acid sequence: CASSQEARGIDEQYF. The chain joins TRBV14 to TRBJ2-7, with D possibly being TRBD1 (6 bases). In germline, CDR1 is SGHDN, CDR2 FVKESK. V was trimmed by 0 bases and J by 5 bases, leaving 14 bases between them. CDR3 length: 15 amino acids.